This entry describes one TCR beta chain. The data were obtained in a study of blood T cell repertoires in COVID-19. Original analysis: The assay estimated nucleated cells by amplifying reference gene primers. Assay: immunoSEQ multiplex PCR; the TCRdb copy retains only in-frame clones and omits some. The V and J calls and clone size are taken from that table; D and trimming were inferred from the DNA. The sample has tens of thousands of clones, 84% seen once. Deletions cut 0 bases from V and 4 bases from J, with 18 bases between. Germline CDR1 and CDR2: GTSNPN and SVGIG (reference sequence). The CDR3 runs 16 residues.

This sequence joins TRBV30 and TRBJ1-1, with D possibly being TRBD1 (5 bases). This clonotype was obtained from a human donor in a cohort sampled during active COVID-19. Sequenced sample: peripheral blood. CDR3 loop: CAWSVGGKLVSTEAFF. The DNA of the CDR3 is TGTGCCTGGAGTGTTGGGGGGAAGCTTGTGAGCACTGAAGCTTTCTTT.